These 23 T cell receptor beta chains were sequenced from one sample in a study of T cell responses to AZD1222 COVID-19 vaccine. The table came from immunoSEQ multiplex PCR; TCRdb's copy has only in-frame clones and leaves some out. The sample contains 150,000 to 200,000 clones, approximately 94% of which appear only once. Sequenced here: peripheral blood, sampled 28 days after the second AZD1222 dose. The source of these receptors is an adult who received the AZD1222 COVID-19 vaccine.

The chain has TRBV15 and TRBJ1-4; D not certain. The CDR3 runs 14 residues. Deletions cut 7 bases from V and 0 bases from J, with 9 bases between. The germline V gene encodes CDR1 LNHNV and CDR2 YYDKDF (reference sequence). The CDR3 sequence: CATTEGATNEKLFF. The CDR3 DNA reads TGTGCCACCACCGAAGGCGCAACTAATGAAAAACTGTTTTTT.

V gene TRBV2 combines with J gene TRBJ2-2, with a weak D call TRBD1 (6 bases). The CDR3 loop spans 15 amino acids. The germline V and J ends were trimmed by 4 bases and 4 bases, with 13 bases remaining between them. Germline V gives CDR1 SNHLY, CDR2 FYNNEI. This CDR3 reads CASSVNRVPTGELFF. The CDR3 DNA is TGTGCCAGCAGTGTAAACAGGGTCCCCACCGGGGAGCTGTTTTTT.

The chain recombines TRBV18 with TRBJ1-6, with D unclear. The V end lost 8 bases, the J end lost 8 bases, and 13 bases lay between the germline ends. Germline V gene sequence: CDR1 KGHSH, CDR2 LQKENI. This CDR3 region has 13 residues. Here the CDR3 reads CASRDQLDSPLHF. As DNA, the CDR3 is TGTGCCAGCCGAGACCAGCTAGATTCACCCCTCCACTTT.

CDR3 sequence (DNA): TGTGCCAGCAGTCCCCATTCGGCTAGCGGGGGGATCCCCACAGATACGCAGTATTTT. As protein: CASSPHSASGGIPTDTQYF. This sequence joins TRBV6-6 and TRBJ2-3, with 11 bases matching TRBD2. The CDR3 consists of 19 residues. Germline trimming cut 5 bases from V and 2 bases from J; bases unmatched to any gene: 15. Germline V gene sequence: CDR1 MNHNY, CDR2 SVGAGI (reference sequence).

This chain uses TRBV6-6 with TRBJ1-5, with TRBD1 identical over 7 bases. Losses at the gene ends were 2 bases for V and 5 bases for J; bases not matched to a gene: 6. This CDR3 spans 15 amino acids. The germline V gene has CDR1 MNHNY and CDR2 SVGAGI (reference sequence). CDR3 region: CASSYARQGYQPQHF. The CDR3 DNA reads TGTGCCAGCAGTTACGCCCGACAGGGTTATCAGCCCCAGCATTTT.

The chain joins TRBV5-1 to TRBJ1-6, with a weak D call TRBD1 (5 bases). Per germline, CDR1 SGHRS and CDR2 YFSETQ. The length of the CDR3 is 16 residues. V was pared by 0 bases and J by 5 bases, with 12 bases between. In nucleotides, the CDR3 is TGCGCCAGCAGCTTGGCCCGGGGCCCCGATAATTCACCCCTCCACTTT. This sequence encodes CASSLARGPDNSPLHF.

CDR3 coding DNA: TGTGCCAGCAGCTTTACCAGCCCTTGGGAGCAGTACTTC. This encodes CASSFTSPWEQYF. V and J are TRBV11-1 and TRBJ2-7; D unclear. CDR3 size: 13 residues. Germline V gene data show CDR1 as SGHAT and CDR2 as FQDESV (reference sequence). V lost 3 bases and J 7 bases, leaving 13 bases between the germline ends.

CDR3 in amino acids: CASSITPQNTEAFF. In DNA, the CDR3 is TGTGCCAGTAGTATAACGCCTCAGAACACTGAAGCTTTCTTT. The rearrangement uses TRBV19 and TRBJ1-1; no clear D gene. CDR1 is LNHDA, CDR2 SQIVND, per germline (reference sequence). V lost 2 bases to trimming and J lost 1 base, with 8 bases between them. The CDR3 has 14 amino acids.

The chain recombines TRBV11-2 with TRBJ2-5; D is undetermined. V lost 0 bases, J lost 4 bases, and 9 bases lay in between. CDR1 is SGHAT, CDR2 FQNNGV, per germline. The CDR3 length is 14 residues. In DNA form, the CDR3 reads TGTGCCAGCAGCTTAGACCCCGGCCCAGAGACCCAGTACTTC. This sequence encodes CASSLDPGPETQYF.

This chain links TRBV30 with TRBJ1-5, with no clear D. This CDR3 comprises 14 residues. Trimming stripped 0 bases from V and 1 base from J, with 7 bases between. CDR1 is GTSNPN, CDR2 SVGIG, per germline (reference sequence). CDR3 amino acids: CAWSVGGSNQPQHF. In DNA, the CDR3 is TGTGCCTGGAGTGTAGGAGGGAGCAATCAGCCCCAGCATTTT.

The chain joins TRBV29-1 to TRBJ2-7, with a possible D match to TRBD2 (6 bases). This CDR3 has 11 residues. Trimming shortened V by 4 bases and J by 4 bases, and 8 bases separated the two germline ends. From germline, CDR1 is SQVTM and CDR2 ANQGSEA. The chain's CDR3 is CSVGRGYEQYF. The DNA of the CDR3 is TGCAGCGTTGGTCGGGGGTACGAGCAGTACTTC.

Of note for this clone: An end of the junction does not agree with germline; a read error may underlie this. The V call is TRBV30, the J call TRBJ1-1; no reliable D call. Germline-derived CDR1 and CDR2 are GTSNPN and SVGIG (reference sequence). The CDR3 loop spans 13 amino acids. In DNA form, the CDR3 reads TGTGCCTGGAGCAACCGGGTGAACTCTGAAGCTTTCTTT. Translation: CAWSNRVNSEAFF.

This sequence joins TRBV9 and TRBJ2-2, with 9 bases identical to TRBD2. V shed 6 bases, J shed 6 bases, and the junction held 12 bases outside the gene matches. CDR3 length equals 16 residues. Per the germline V gene, CDR1 is SGDLS and CDR2 is YYNGEE. As DNA, the CDR3 is TGTGCCAGCAACGCGGGGGGGACTAGTGGGTCCGGGGAGCTGTTTTTT. Its translation: CASNAGGTSGSGELFF.

This clone was counted once. V gene TRBV11-2 combines with J gene TRBJ2-3; D may be TRBD2 (6 bases). The CDR3 is made up of 15 amino acids. Germline V gene sequence: CDR1 SGHAT, CDR2 FQNNGV. Deletions cut 7 bases from V and 0 bases from J, with 14 bases between. The CDR3 sequence is CASIPAEGSTDTQYF. The CDR3 nucleotides are TGTGCCAGCATTCCAGCGGAGGGGAGCACAGATACGCAGTATTTT.

This sequence joins TRBV6-5 and TRBJ2-5, with 7 bases that match TRBD2. The CDR3 runs 13 residues. Germline-derived CDR1 and CDR2 are MNHEY and SVGAGI. V was clipped by 10 bases and J by 5 bases; unmatched bases: 10. Here the CDR3 reads CATLAEPGETQYF. CDR3 sequence (DNA): TGTGCCACCCTAGCGGAACCCGGGGAGACCCAGTACTTC.

V usage is TRBV15 and J usage is TRBJ2-1; the D is unclear. Trimming removed 6 bases from V and 4 bases from J, with 10 bases in between. In germline, CDR1 is LNHNV, CDR2 YYDKDF (reference sequence). This CDR3 spans 13 amino acids. The CDR3 nucleotides read TGTGCCACCAGACTCGTCCCTTACAATGAGCAGTTCTTC. As protein: CATRLVPYNEQFF.

The CDR3 DNA is TGTGCCAGCAGCCGCTACAGGGGAGGGAACTATGGCTACACCTTC. It specifies CASSRYRGGNYGYTF. This rearrangement joins TRBV7-2 to TRBJ1-2; 7 nucleotides match TRBD1. Germline CDR1 is SGHTA and CDR2 is FQGNSA. The CDR3 is made up of 15 amino acids. Trimming at V came to 5 bases and at J to 2 bases, leaving 8 bases not matched to a gene.

This chain links TRBV27 with TRBJ2-7, with a tentative D call TRBD1 (6 bases). There are 14 residues in the CDR3. Trimming stripped 3 bases from V and 7 bases from J, with 16 bases between. Germline loops: CDR1 MNHEY, CDR2 SMNVEV (reference sequence). The CDR3 loop reads CASSLNRDRGEQYF. The CDR3 bases are TGTGCCAGCAGTTTGAACCGGGATAGGGGGGAGCAGTACTTC.

CDR3 in DNA: TGTGCCTGGAGCCTCGACCTTAAAGAGACCCAGTACTTC. Residues: CAWSLDLKETQYF. The chain couples TRBV30 to TRBJ2-5; D not certain. Germline V gene lookup returns CDR1 GTSNPN and CDR2 SVGIG (reference sequence). The CDR3 has 13 residues. With 3 bases removed from V and 3 bases from J, the gap between germline ends came to 11 bases. The full variable domain, its missing parts supplied by reference TRBV30 and TRBJ2-5, is SQTIHQWPATLVQPVGSPLSLECTVEGTSNPNLYWYRQAAGRGLQLLFYSVGIGQISSEVPQNLSASRPQDRQFILSSKKLLLSDSGFYLCAWSLDLKETQYFGPGTRLLVL.

The DNA for the CDR3 is TGCAGCGTTGTTGTGGGCAATCAGCCCCAGCATTTT. It is translated as CSVVVGNQPQHF. The gene calls are TRBV29-1 and TRBJ1-5; D remains unclear. The CDR3 is 12 residues long. The germline gives CDR1 SQVTM, CDR2 ANQGSEA. With 4 bases removed from V and 2 bases from J, the gap between germline ends came to 6 bases.

V is TRBV30 and J is TRBJ2-7, with 14 positions matching TRBD2. The germline V gene has CDR1 GTSNPN and CDR2 SVGIG (reference sequence). Germline trimming cut 4 bases from V and 3 bases from J; bases unmatched to any gene: 2. The CDR3 loop spans 14 amino acids. DNA for the CDR3: TGTGCCTGGACCGGGACTAGCGGGAGCTACGAGCAGTACTTC. This gives the protein CAWTGTSGSYEQYF.

The chain couples TRBV18 to TRBJ1-2; no clear D gene. The V end was cut by 6 bases, the J end by 2 bases, with 13 bases between. The germline gives CDR1 KGHSH, CDR2 LQKENI. The CDR3 runs 14 residues. CDR3 residues: CASSLRESNYGYTF. DNA of the CDR3: TGTGCCAGCTCTCTCCGGGAGTCCAACTATGGCTACACCTTC.

The chain uses TRBV7-8 and TRBJ2-7; possible D gene TRBD2, 5 bases. Germline V gene lookup returns CDR1 SGHVS and CDR2 FQNEAQ. This CDR3 comprises 18 residues. The V and J ends lost 2 bases and 0 bases respectively, with 20 bases between them. The CDR3 loop reads CASSLRWGDGGSSYEQYF. The CDR3 nucleotides read TGTGCCAGCAGCTTAAGGTGGGGAGATGGCGGTAGCTCCTACGAGCAGTACTTC.